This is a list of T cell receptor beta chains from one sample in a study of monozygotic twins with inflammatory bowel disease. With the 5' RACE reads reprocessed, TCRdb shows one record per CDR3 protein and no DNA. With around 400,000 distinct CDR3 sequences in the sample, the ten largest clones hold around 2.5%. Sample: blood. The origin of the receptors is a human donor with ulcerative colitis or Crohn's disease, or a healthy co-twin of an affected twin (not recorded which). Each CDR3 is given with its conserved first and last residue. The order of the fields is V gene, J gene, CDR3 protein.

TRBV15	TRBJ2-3	CATSGAQPTDTQYF
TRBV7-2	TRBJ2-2	CASSTTPFLPGELFF
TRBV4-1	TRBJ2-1	CASSQEQGDEQFF
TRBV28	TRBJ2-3	CASSLTAGGPDTQYF
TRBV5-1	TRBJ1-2	CASSLERVSYGYTF
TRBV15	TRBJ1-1	CATSRDFGAGAFF
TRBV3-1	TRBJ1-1	CASSQASGAVGTEAFF
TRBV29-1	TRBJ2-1	CSVAHTSGEQFF
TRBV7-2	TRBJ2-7	CASSSLGLAIVNEQYF
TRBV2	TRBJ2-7	CASLGGGGYEQYF
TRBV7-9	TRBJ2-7	CASSYLGEQYF
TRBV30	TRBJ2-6	CAWSVGGASGANVLTF
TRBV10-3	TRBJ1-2	CAISEQGAPYYGYTF
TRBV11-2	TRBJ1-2	CASSPQANYGYTF
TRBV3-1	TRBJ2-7	CASSQESRNSYEQYF
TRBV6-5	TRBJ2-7	CASSYSDRHYEQYF
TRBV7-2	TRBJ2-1	CASSPLELRLYNEQFF
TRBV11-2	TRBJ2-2	CASSSQPGELFF
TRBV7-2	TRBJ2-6	CASSLSRRANVLTF
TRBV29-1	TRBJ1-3	CSATRTGGGNTIYF
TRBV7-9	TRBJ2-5	CASSLQGGAIGETQYF
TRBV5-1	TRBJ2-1	CASSGNGDEQFF
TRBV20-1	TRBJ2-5	CSARDLSGRAGETQYF
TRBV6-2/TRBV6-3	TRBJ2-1	CASSYGEEQFF
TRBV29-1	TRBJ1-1	CSVGMGPLNTEAFF
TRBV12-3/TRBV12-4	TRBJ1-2	CASTVHENYGYTF
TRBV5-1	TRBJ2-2	CASRGSTGELFF
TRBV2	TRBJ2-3	CASRKTVSTDTQYF
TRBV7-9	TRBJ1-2	CASSFGSGTNYGYTF
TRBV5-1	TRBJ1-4	CASSLAGVSNEKLFF
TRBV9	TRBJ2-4	CASSAGGLGLAGGKNIQYF
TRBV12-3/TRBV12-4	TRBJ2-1	CASGSGGSSYNEQFF
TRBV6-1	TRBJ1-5	CASLQGYQPQHF
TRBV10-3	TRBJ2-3	CAISESEGGYTDTQYF
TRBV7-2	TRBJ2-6	CASSLAAGANVLTF
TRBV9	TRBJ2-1	CASSVTGGASNEQFF
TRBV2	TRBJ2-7	CASSDEIYEQYF
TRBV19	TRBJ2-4	CASSIAGGGINIQYF
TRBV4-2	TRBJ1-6	CASSQPGQESPLHF
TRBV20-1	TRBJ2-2	CSARKTGAQGGTGELFF